This T cell receptor beta chain was recovered during a study of OX40 agonist ivuxolimab in advanced cancers. This CDR3 has 16 residues. The table came from immunoSEQ multiplex PCR; TCRdb's copy has only in-frame clones and leaves some out. The sample lists around 94,000 clones; 92% were seen once. The chain uses TRBV7-5 and TRBJ1-6. TRBV7-5 has pseudogene status. The sample consisted of CD4+ or CD8+ T cells sorted from blood, taken in a trial of the OX40 agonist ivuxolimab. The receptor was derived from an adult with an advanced solid tumor such as melanoma, head and neck, liver or kidney cancer. The CDR3 is CARSFEISSYNSPLHF. The CDR3 DNA sequence: TGTGCCAGAAGCTTCGAGATCAGCTCCTATAATTCACCCCTCCACTTT.